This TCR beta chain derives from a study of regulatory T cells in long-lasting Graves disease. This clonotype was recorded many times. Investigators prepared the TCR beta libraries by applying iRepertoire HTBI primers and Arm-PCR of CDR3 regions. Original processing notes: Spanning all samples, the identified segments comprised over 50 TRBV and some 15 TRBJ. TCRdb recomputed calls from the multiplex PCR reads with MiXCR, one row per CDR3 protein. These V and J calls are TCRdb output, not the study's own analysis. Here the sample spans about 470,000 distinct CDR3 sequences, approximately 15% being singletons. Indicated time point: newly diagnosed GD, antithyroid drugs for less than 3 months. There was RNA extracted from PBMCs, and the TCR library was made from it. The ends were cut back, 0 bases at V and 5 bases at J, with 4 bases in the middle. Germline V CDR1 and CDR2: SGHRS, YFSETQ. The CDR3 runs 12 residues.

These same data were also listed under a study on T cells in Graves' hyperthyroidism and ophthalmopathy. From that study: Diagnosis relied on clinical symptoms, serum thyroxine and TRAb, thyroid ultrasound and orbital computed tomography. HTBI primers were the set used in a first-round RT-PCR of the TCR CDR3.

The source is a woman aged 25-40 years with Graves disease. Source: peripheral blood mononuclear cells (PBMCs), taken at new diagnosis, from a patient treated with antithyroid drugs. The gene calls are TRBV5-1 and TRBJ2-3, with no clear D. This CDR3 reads CASSLDVDTQYF. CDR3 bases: TGCGCCAGCAGCTTGGACGTAGATACGCAGTATTTT.